These 2 T cell receptor beta chains were all obtained from the same sample, sequenced in a study of blood T cell repertoires in COVID-19. Libraries were prepared by immunoSEQ multiplex PCR; TCRdb keeps only in-frame clonotypes and omits some of them. The table shows about 200,000 clones, with around 87% occurring only once. Sequencing used peripheral blood. These receptors came from a man in his sixties with acute or convalescent COVID-19.

This rearrangement joins TRBV5-4 to TRBJ1-6, with 9 bases matching TRBD1. The CDR3 has 17 residues. Germline V gives CDR1 SGHNT, CDR2 YYREEE (reference sequence). Unmatched junction bases numbered 5, after V lost 0 bases and J lost 4 bases. The DNA of the CDR3 is TGTGCCAGCAGCTTGGATCCGACAGGGGGTTATAATTCACCCCTCCACTTT. This translates into CASSLDPTGGYNSPLHF.

For the CDR3, the DNA is TGTGCCAGTACCCCGGGGGGTAACACCGGGGAGCTGTTTTTT. This translates into CASTPGGNTGELFF. V gene TRBV19 combines with J gene TRBJ2-2; 7 nucleotides match TRBD2. V dropped 7 bases and J dropped 2; count of bases not matched to a gene: 4. The germline CDR1 and CDR2 sequences are LNHDA and SQIVND (reference sequence). The CDR3 is made up of 14 amino acids.